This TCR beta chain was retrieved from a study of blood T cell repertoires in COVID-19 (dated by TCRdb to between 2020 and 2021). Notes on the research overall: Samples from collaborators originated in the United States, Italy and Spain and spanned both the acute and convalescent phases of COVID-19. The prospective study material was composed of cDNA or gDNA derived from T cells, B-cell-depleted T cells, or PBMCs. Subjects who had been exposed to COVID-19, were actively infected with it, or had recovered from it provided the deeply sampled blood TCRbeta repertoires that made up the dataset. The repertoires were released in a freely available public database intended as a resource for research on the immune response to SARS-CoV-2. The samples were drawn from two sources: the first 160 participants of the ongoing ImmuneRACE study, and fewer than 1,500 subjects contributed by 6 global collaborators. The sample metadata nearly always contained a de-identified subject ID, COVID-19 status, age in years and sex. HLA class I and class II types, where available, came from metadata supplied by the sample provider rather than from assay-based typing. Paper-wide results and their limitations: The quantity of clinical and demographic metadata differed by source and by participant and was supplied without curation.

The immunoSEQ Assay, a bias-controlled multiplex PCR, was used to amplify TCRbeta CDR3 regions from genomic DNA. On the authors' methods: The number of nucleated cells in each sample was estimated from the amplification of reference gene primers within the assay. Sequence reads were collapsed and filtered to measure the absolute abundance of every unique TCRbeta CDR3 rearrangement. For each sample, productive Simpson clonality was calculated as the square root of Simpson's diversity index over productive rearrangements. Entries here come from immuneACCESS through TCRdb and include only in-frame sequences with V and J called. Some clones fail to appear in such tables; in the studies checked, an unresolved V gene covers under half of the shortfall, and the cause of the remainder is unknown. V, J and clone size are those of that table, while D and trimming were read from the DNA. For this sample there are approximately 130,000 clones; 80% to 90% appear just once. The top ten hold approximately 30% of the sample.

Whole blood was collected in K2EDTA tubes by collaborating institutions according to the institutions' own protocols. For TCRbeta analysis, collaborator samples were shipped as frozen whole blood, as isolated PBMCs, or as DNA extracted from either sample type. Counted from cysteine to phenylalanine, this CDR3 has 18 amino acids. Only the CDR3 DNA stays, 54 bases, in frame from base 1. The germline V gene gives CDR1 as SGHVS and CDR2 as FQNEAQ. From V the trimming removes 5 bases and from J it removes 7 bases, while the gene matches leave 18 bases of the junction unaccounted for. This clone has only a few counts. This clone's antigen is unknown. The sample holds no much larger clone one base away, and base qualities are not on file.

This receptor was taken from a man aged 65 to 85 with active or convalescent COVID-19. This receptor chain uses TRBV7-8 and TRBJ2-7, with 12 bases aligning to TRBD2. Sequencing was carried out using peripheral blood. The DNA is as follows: TGTGCCAGCAGCCCGTACTCCTCCCGACTAGCGGGAGTAAGGGAGCAGTACTTC. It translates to CASSPYSSRLAGVREQYF.